The sequence of this T cell receptor beta chain was determined in a study of T cell clones after liver transplantation. Across the whole study: Post-transplant blood was tracked for graft-donor-reactive T cell clones identified in a pre-transplant mixed lymphocyte reaction. Study-wide points: These preliminary findings come from unstandardized post-transplant sampling times.

To note about this clone: Antigen unknown.

Libraries were prepared by immunoSEQ multiplex PCR; TCRdb keeps only in-frame clonotypes and omits some of them. The table includes around 71,000 clones, roughly 80% detected once. CDR1 and CDR2 from the germline V gene are MDHEN and SYDVKM. The CDR3 totals 14 residues. V was cut by 2 bases and J by 1 base, with 8 bases left in between. The sample in question was CD4+ T cells from blood, obtained 12 months after liver transplant. The source of this sequence is a human patient who received a liver transplant. Some T cells may have come from the graft donor. The chain joins TRBV28 to TRBJ1-1, with D unresolved. CDR3 sequence reads: CASSLGKRNTEAFF. The CDR3 DNA sequence: TGTGCCAGCAGTTTAGGGAAAAGGAACACTGAAGCTTTCTTT.